The clone carrying this TCR beta chain was found a few times. The antigen is not known. TCRdb reanalysed the reads using MiXCR and keeps one entry per CDR3 protein. The data hold 510,000 or so distinct CDR3 sequences, with around 27% observed a single time. The data belong to a study of T cell repertoires in cytomegalovirus infection. Study-wide background: Carrying CMV and the relevant HLA type showed in public TCR beta signatures.

Regarding the study as a whole: Ex vivo responses were dominated by HLA-C-restricted CMV-specific TCR beta clonotypes. The cumulative frequency of public TCR beta families identified carriers of CMV plus the relevant HLA.

This CDR3 has 11 amino acids. The V and J ends lost 7 bases and 7 bases respectively, with 10 bases between them. Germline CDR1 reads MNHEY; CDR2 reads SVGEGT. The receptor comes from a human donor in good health (CMV status not recorded). Some clones in this sample may be carry-over from other donors' samples. The specimen sequenced was PBMCs. The chain joins TRBV6-2 or TRBV6-3 to TRBJ1-1; possibly TRBD1 for D (6 bases). The CDR3 loop reads CASNTGLEAFF. CDR3 DNA: TGTGCCAGCAACACAGGGCTTGAAGCTTTCTTT.